These T cell receptor beta chains were read from a single sample in a study of T cells after yellow fever vaccination. TCRdb processed the 5' RACE reads anew with MiXCR; each CDR3 protein has one entry. Of 200,000 to 300,000 distinct CDR3 sequences detected, 10% to 15% appear once; the ten largest clones hold about 0.54%. The specimen comprised CD4+ T cells sorted from PBMCs, sampled 45 days after the yellow fever booster vaccination. Every receptor here comes from a young man who received the YFV17D yellow fever vaccine. The CDR3 runs from the conserved cysteine through the conserved F or W. D genes are given only for firm matches. The size field is filled for only some rows; it gives once, few, many or a size class.

clone size | D gene | J gene | V gene | CDR3 DNA | CDR3 protein
- | - | TRBJ2-1 | TRBV18 | TGTGCCAGCTCTCTGGACGAGGGAGGGGGTGAGCAGTTCTTC | CASSLDEGGGEQFF
- | - | TRBJ1-1 | TRBV7-9 | TGTGCCAGCAGCCCACTCCAGTTGAACACTGAAGCTTTCTTT | CASSPLQLNTEAFF
many | - | TRBJ2-3 | TRBV7-9 | TGTGCCAGCAGCTACCGGGCCTCTAGCACAGATACGCAGTATTTT | CASSYRASSTDTQYF
few | TRBD2 | TRBJ2-7 | TRBV20-1 | TGCAGTGCGATTAGCGGGAGGGGGATGTACGAGCAGTACTTC | CSAISGRGMYEQYF
few | TRBD2 | TRBJ2-1 | TRBV6-5 | TGTGCCAGCAGTTACTCTCGCGGGAGGGCCATTGATGAGCAGTTCTTC | CASSYSRGRAIDEQFF
- | - | TRBJ2-5 | TRBV7-9 | TGTGCCAGCAGCGCGAGAGGTCAAGAGACCCAGTACTTC | CASSARGQETQYF
- | - | TRBJ1-5 | TRBV30 | TGTGCCTGGAAAACGGGTGGTCAGCCCCAGCATTTT | CAWKTGGQPQHF
few | - | TRBJ2-5 | TRBV5-1 | TGCGCCAGCAGCTTGCATGCAGGAGAAGAGACCCAGTACTTC | CASSLHAGEETQYF
- | TRBD2 | TRBJ2-7 | TRBV7-2 | TGTGCCAGCAGCTTATGGACTAGCGAATACGAGCAGTACTTC | CASSLWTSEYEQYF
- | TRBD2 | TRBJ2-1 | TRBV7-9 | TGTGCCAGCAGCCCGGGACTAGCCTATGAGCAGTTCTTC | CASSPGLAYEQFF
few | - | TRBJ2-3 | TRBV5-1 | TGCGCCAGCAGCTTGCGTGTGGCAGATACGCAGTATTTT | CASSLRVADTQYF
few | TRBD2 | TRBJ2-3 | TRBV12-3/TRBV12-4 | TGTGCCAGCAGTTTCGCGGGAGGTCCTAACACAGATACGCAGTATTTT | CASSFAGGPNTDTQYF
- | - | TRBJ1-5 | TRBV4-3 | TGCGCCAGCAGCCACTCGTTTACAGGGAGTGAACCCCAGCATTTT | CASSHSFTGSEPQHF
- | - | TRBJ2-1 | TRBV15 | TGTGCCACCAGCAGAGAAGTTGGCGGCGCGGGGGCCAATGAGCAGTTCTTC | CATSREVGGAGANEQFF
few | - | TRBJ2-5 | TRBV11-2 | TGTGCCAGCAGCTCCGCCCGAAAGACCCAGTACTTC | CASSSARKTQYF
- | - | TRBJ2-1 | TRBV6-2/TRBV6-3 | TGTGCCAGCAGGATGGGCGGGAAGTCCTCGGGTGAGCAGTTCTTC | CASRMGGKSSGEQFF
- | - | TRBJ2-5 | TRBV5-5 | TGTGCCAGCAGCCAAATCGGGGCAGAGACCCAGTACTTC | CASSQIGAETQYF
- | - | TRBJ2-1 | TRBV9 | TGTGCCAGCAGCGTCGGGGTGCTGGGGAATGAGCAGTTCTTC | CASSVGVLGNEQFF
- | TRBD2 | TRBJ2-1 | TRBV12-3/TRBV12-4 | TGTGCCAGCAATACGGGAGGCCCTTTGTTCTTC | CASNTGGPLFF
- | TRBD2 | TRBJ2-7 | TRBV20-1 | TGCAGTGCTAGAGATTCTAGCGGGAGGTCTAGGGACGAGCAGTACTTC | CSARDSSGRSRDEQYF
- | - | TRBJ2-5 | TRBV29-1 | TGCAGCGTTTTCTCGTTGGAGACCCAGTACTTC | CSVFSLETQYF
- | TRBD1 | TRBJ1-1 | TRBV6-5 | TGTGCCAGCAGTTACGGGGGACAGGGGTCGACTGAAGCTTTCTTT | CASSYGGQGSTEAFF
- | TRBD2 | TRBJ2-5 | TRBV7-2 | TGTGCCAGCAGCCCCGTTGGGCTAGCGGGAAGAGAGACCCAGTACTTC | CASSPVGLAGRETQYF
many | - | TRBJ2-7 | TRBV12-3/TRBV12-4 | TGTGCCAGCAGTCAGGACCCGGGCCACTACGAGCAGTACTTC | CASSQDPGHYEQYF
few | TRBD1 | TRBJ2-3 | TRBV3-1 | TGTGCCAGCAGCCATACAGGGGCCCGCACAGATACGCAGTATTTT | CASSHTGARTDTQYF
few | - | TRBJ2-2 | TRBV3-1 | TGTGCCAGCAGTCCATCCGGGGAGCTGTTTTTT | CASSPSGELFF
few | - | TRBJ1-4 | TRBV6-5 | TGTGCCAGCAGTTACTCGATTAGTGGTCACGGCGGGGAAAAACTGTTTTTT | CASSYSISGHGGEKLFF
few | TRBD2 | TRBJ2-3 | TRBV5-1 | TGCGCCAGCAGCTTGCGGCGGGGACTAGGGTTCACAGATACGCAGTATTTT | CASSLRRGLGFTDTQYF
- | - | TRBJ1-6 | TRBV7-8 | TGTGCCAGCAGCGCTGCGGGGGCCTGGAATTCACCCCTCCACTTT | CASSAAGAWNSPLHF
- | - | TRBJ2-1 | TRBV7-2 | TGTGCCAGCAGCTACACCGGGACTCTGAATGAGCAGTTCTTC | CASSYTGTLNEQFF
- | - | TRBJ1-6 | TRBV20-1 | TGCAGTGCGCAGCAATCAAATTCACCCCTCCACTTT | CSAQQSNSPLHF
- | - | TRBJ2-1 | TRBV4-3 | TGCGCCAGCAGCCAAGATATAGACCGAAGTGGGAAGCAGTTCTTC | CASSQDIDRSGKQFF
- | - | TRBJ2-3 | TRBV5-1 | TGCGCCAGCAGCTCGGCGGCCGGATCCTCCACAGATACGCAGTATTTT | CASSSAAGSSTDTQYF